Detailed here is one T cell receptor beta chain. The antigen is unknown. This record comes from a study of STAT5B mutations in CD4+ large granular lymphocyte leukemia. Looking at the study overall: Among healthy donors, a particular HLA allele went with more CDR3 'QG' motifs.

Germline V gene data show CDR1 as SEHNR and CDR2 as FQNEAQ (reference sequence). Trimming shortened V by 2 bases and J by 1 base, and 14 bases separated the two germline ends. CDR3 size: 17 residues. Some clones are missing from TCRdb's copy, which holds only in-frame ones; the method was immunoSEQ multiplex PCR. The sample yields roughly 40,000 clones, approximately 86% seen once. Overall study findings and caveats: No patients shared main leukemic clonotypes, though less than 30% appeared at low frequency elsewhere. TRBV06-family usage was enriched in top patient clones (8/27) versus controls (2/35). CD4-sorted patient repertoires seemed more clonal than healthy CD4+ repertoires.

Material for sequencing was CD4+ T cells from blood buffy coats. This TCR was recovered from a human donor in good health. The rearrangement links TRBV7-9 to TRBJ2-2; unclear D gene. The CDR3 coding sequence is TGTGCCAGCAGCTTAAAGAAAAAAGTACAGAACACCGGGGAGCTGTTTTTT. Translation: CASSLKKKVQNTGELFF.